Following are 9 T cell receptor beta chains from one sample sequenced in a study of CD8 T cells in ankylosing spondylitis. TCRdb re-analysed the 5' RACE reads in MiXCR, keeping a single row per CDR3 protein. The table has 200,000 to 250,000 distinct CDR3 sequences, over 9.5% seen once; the top ten hold 21%. The sequenced sample was blood, either unsorted or a sorted T cell fraction (not recorded which). Receptor source: a male donor with ankylosing spondylitis or in good health (not recorded which).

This clonotype was counted many times. The chain employs TRBV5-1 and TRBJ2-7; 9 bases match TRBD2. The CDR3 is made up of 15 amino acids. Germline V gene sequence: CDR1 SGHRS, CDR2 YFSETQ. With 0 bases clipped from V and 2 bases from J, the junction kept 3 bases outside the gene matches. The CDR3 DNA reads TGCGCCAGCAGCTTGGGGCTAGCGGGAACCTACGAGCAGTACTTC. It encodes CASSLGLAGTYEQYF.

This clonotype was observed many times. J is TRBJ2-1 and V is TRBV28, with D possibly being TRBD1 or TRBD2 (5 bases each). Trimming left V 2 bases short and J 4 bases short, with 12 bases between. CDR3 size: 15 residues. CDR1 and CDR2 (germline): MDHEN, SYDVKM. Written as DNA, the CDR3 is TGTGCCAGCAGTTTAGGGAGACAGAGTTACAATGAGCAGTTCTTC. Translating it yields CASSLGRQSYNEQFF.

On this clonotype itself: Possible read error: a much larger clone is one base away. V usage is TRBV7-2 and J usage is TRBJ1-5; unclear D gene. Germline CDR1 and CDR2: SGHTA and FQGNSA. This CDR3 region has 15 residues. The CDR3 here is CAGSLGREAYQPQHF. In DNA, the CDR3 is TGTGCCGGCAGCTTAGGACGGGAAGCGTATCAGCCCCAGCATTTT.

This clonotype was seen at least ten times. J is TRBJ1-4 and V is TRBV5-1; D is undetermined. CDR1 SGHRS and CDR2 YFSETQ come from the germline V gene. Trimming cost V 1 base and J 8 bases, with 12 bases left between them. The CDR3 has 14 amino acids. The CDR3 DNA is TGCGCCAGCAGCTTGAACCCATCCGAGGAAAAACTGTTTTTT. Protein: CASSLNPSEEKLFF. The whole variable domain, remainder taken from reference TRBV5-1 and TRBJ1-4, is KAGVTQTPRYLIKTRGQQVTLSCSPISGHRSVSWYQQTPGQGLQFLFEYFSETQRNKGNFPGRFSGRQFSNSRSEMNVSTLELGDSALYLCASSLNPSEEKLFFGSGTQLSVL.

This clonotype was seen only a few times. The genes are TRBV12-3 or TRBV12-4 and TRBJ1-1; D is unresolved. Trimming removed 5 bases at V and 6 bases at J, with 10 bases between. The CDR3 covers 12 residues. CDR3 sequence: CASSPHTAEAFF. The CDR3 coding sequence is TGTGCCAGCAGTCCACATACAGCTGAAGCTTTCTTT.

This clonotype came up many times. The genes are TRBV3-1 and TRBJ1-2; D possibly corresponds to TRBD1 (5 bases). Deletions cut 3 bases from V and 3 bases from J, with 14 bases between. Germline V CDR1 and CDR2: LGHDT, YNNKEL (reference sequence). This CDR3 is built from 15 residues. For the CDR3, the DNA is TGTGCCAGCAGCCATGGCGGACATGGTTACTATGGCTACACCTTC. Its protein is CASSHGGHGYYGYTF.

This clonotype was recorded a few times. The chain uses TRBV7-9 and TRBJ2-2; perhaps TRBD2 as D (7 bases). This CDR3 is built from 14 residues. Germline V lookup: CDR1 SEHNR, CDR2 FQNEAQ (reference sequence). V was clipped by 3 bases and J by 6 bases, with 11 bases between them. The CDR3 is CASSFGGGSGELFF. The CDR3 DNA follows: TGTGCCAGCAGCTTTGGCGGGGGCTCCGGGGAGCTGTTTTTT.

This clonotype occurred many times. CDR3 bases: TGTGCCAGCAGCCAGGACGGTTATAATTCACCCCTCCACTTT. Translating it yields CASSQDGYNSPLHF. The rearrangement links TRBV7-2 to TRBJ1-6; no firm D call. This CDR3 spans 14 amino acids. The germline V gene has CDR1 SGHTA and CDR2 FQGNSA. Deletions cut 5 bases from V and 4 bases from J, with 9 bases between.

This clonotype was counted ten times or more. The genes are TRBV5-1 and TRBJ2-2, with no clear D. Trimming left V 0 bases short and J 3 bases short, with 6 bases between. There are 14 residues in the CDR3. Germline loops: CDR1 SGHRS, CDR2 YFSETQ. This CDR3 is CASSLVSDTGELFF. CDR3 in DNA: TGCGCCAGCAGCTTGGTTTCGGACACCGGGGAGCTGTTTTTT. The full variable domain, rest sourced from reference TRBV5-1 and TRBJ2-2, is KAGVTQTPRYLIKTRGQQVTLSCSPISGHRSVSWYQQTPGQGLQFLFEYFSETQRNKGNFPGRFSGRQFSNSRSEMNVSTLELGDSALYLCASSLVSDTGELFFGEGSRLTVL.